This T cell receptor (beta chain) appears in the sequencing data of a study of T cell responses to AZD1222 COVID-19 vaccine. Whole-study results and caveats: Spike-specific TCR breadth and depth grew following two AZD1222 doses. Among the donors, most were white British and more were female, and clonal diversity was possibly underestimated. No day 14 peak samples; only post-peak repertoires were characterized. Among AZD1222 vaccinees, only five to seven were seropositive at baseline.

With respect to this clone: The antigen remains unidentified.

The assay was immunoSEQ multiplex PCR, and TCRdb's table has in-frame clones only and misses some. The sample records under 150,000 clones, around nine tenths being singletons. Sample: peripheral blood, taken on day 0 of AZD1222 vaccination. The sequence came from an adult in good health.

This CDR3 reads CASGPGNEVDEQYF. CDR3 sequence (DNA): TGTGCCAGCGGACCCGGGAATGAAGTGGACGAGCAGTACTTC. J is TRBJ2-7 and V is TRBV6-6, with D perhaps TRBD2 (5 bases). Germline V CDR1 and CDR2: MNHNY, SVGAGI (reference sequence). The ends were cut back, 8 bases at V and 5 bases at J, with 19 bases in the middle. CDR3 size: 14 residues.